One and the same sample provided the 24 T cell receptor beta chains below, sequenced in a study of shared clonotypes between healthy human individuals. Method: immunoSEQ multiplex PCR; TCRdb's copy keeps in-frame clones and lacks some. The repertoire holds over a million clones, with about 80% as singletons. The sequencing sample was made of memory CD4+ T cells sorted from blood. The subset denotes: CD45RA-negative fraction. The receptors were gathered from a man aged 18 to 30 in good health.

The chain combines TRBV4-2 with TRBJ2-1; a possible D gene is TRBD2 (5 bases). V was pared by 0 bases and J by 7 bases, with 19 bases between. Germline lookup yields CDR1 LGHNA and CDR2 YNFKEQ. This CDR3 has 17 amino acids. CDR3 bases: TGTGCCAGCAGCCAAGATCCGGCAGGACTTCTCAGGAATGAGCAGTTCTTC. Translated: CASSQDPAGLLRNEQFF.

This clone occurred once. The rearrangement uses TRBV25-1 and TRBJ1-2, with 8 bases matching TRBD1. V shed 6 bases, J shed 8 bases, and the junction held 5 bases outside the gene matches. CDR1 is MGHDK and CDR2 is SYGVNS in the germline V gene. The length of the CDR3 is 12 residues. CDR3 coding DNA: TGTGCCAGCAGGCTGACAGGGGTCGGCTACACCTTC. This codes for CASRLTGVGYTF.

The chain is built from TRBV7-8 and TRBJ1-6; TRBD1 matches at 7 bases. The length of the CDR3 is 15 residues. V trimming: 3 bases; J trimming: 4 bases; junction bases outside the gene matches: 3. Germline CDR1 is SGHVS and CDR2 is FQNEAQ. The CDR3 nucleotides are TGTGCCAGCAGCTTCACGGGACAGTATAATTCACCCCTCCACTTT. Amino acids: CASSFTGQYNSPLHF.

The CDR3 nucleotides are TGTGCCAGCAGCCCAGGGCAGGGGCGCCCGGGTGAGACCCAGTACTTC. Translated: CASSPGQGRPGETQYF. The chain combines TRBV7-2 with TRBJ2-5; D perhaps matches TRBD1 (6 bases). Germline assignment: CDR1 SGHTA and CDR2 FQGNSA. The CDR3 sequence is 16 residues long. V shed 5 bases and J shed 5 bases, with 21 bases lying between them.

On this clone itself: This same CDR3 is encoded by further DNA sequences in the sample. V usage is TRBV18 and J usage is TRBJ2-5, with D perhaps matching TRBD2 (6 bases). The V end lost 3 bases, the J end lost 4 bases, and 9 bases lay between the germline ends. The CDR3 length is 13 residues. Per germline, CDR1 KGHSH and CDR2 LQKENI. CDR3 sequence reads: CASSPGLGETQYF. The CDR3 coding sequence is TGTGCCAGCTCACCGGGACTGGGAGAGACCCAGTACTTC.

The chain carries TRBV5-1 and TRBJ2-7; 9 nucleotides align to TRBD1. Trimming cost V 6 bases and J 5 bases; bases outside gene matches: 12. Germline loops: CDR1 SGHRS, CDR2 YFSETQ. The CDR3 extends over 15 amino acids. CDR3 coding DNA: TGCGCCAGCACCTGGGGACAGGGATTCAGCGACGAGCAGTACTTC. Translating it yields CASTWGQGFSDEQYF.

The V and J genes are TRBV5-1 and TRBJ1-2; the D is unclear. CDR1 is SGHRS, CDR2 YFSETQ, per germline. The germline V and J ends were trimmed by 7 bases and 5 bases, with 21 bases remaining between them. The CDR3 has 15 amino acids. In DNA form, the CDR3 reads TGCGCCAGCCGACCCTCGGGGATTCGTGGTTATGGCTACACCTTC. Its protein is CASRPSGIRGYGYTF.

About this clone itself: A much larger clone differs by one base, so this may be a read error. This chain uses TRBV7-9 with TRBJ1-1; 7 nucleotides align to TRBD1. Germline lookup yields CDR1 SEHNR and CDR2 FQNEAQ (reference sequence). The length of the CDR3 is 12 residues. The J segment lost 7 bases and the V segment lost 1 base, leaving 0 bases of the junction unmatched. The CDR3 coding sequence is TGTGCCAGCAGCTTAGGACAGGGTGAAGCTTTCTTT. It encodes CASSLGQGEAFF.

The rearrangement links TRBV7-2 to TRBJ2-7, with D possibly TRBD2 on 7 matching bases. The CDR3 has 15 residues. Germline CDR1 is SGHTA and CDR2 is FQGNSA. V was shortened by 0 bases and J by 3 bases, with 12 bases between the two germline ends. This CDR3 is CASSLAGGAGYEQYF. The DNA for the CDR3 is TGTGCCAGCAGCTTAGCAGGGGGGGCGGGCTACGAGCAGTACTTC.

In this sample, this clone turned up once. The chain recombines TRBV28 with TRBJ2-7; 7 bases are shared with TRBD1. Germline assignment: CDR1 MDHEN and CDR2 SYDVKM. V was clipped by 1 base and J by 5 bases; unmatched bases: 11. There are 16 residues in the CDR3. The CDR3 spells CASSLSKRTGWNEQYF. The CDR3 nucleotides read TGTGCCAGCAGTTTATCCAAGCGGACAGGCTGGAACGAGCAGTACTTC. The full variable domain, in which reference TRBV28 and TRBJ2-7 provide the parts outside the CDR3, is DVKVTQSSRYLVKRTGEKVFLECVQDMDHENMFWYRQDPGLGLRLIYFSYDVKMKEKGDIPEGYSVSREKKERFSLILESASTNQTSMYLCASSLSKRTGWNEQYFGPGTRLTVT.

This chain links TRBV30 with TRBJ1-5; TRBD1 is a possible D gene (5 bases). Germline V gene data show CDR1 as GTSNPN and CDR2 as SVGIG (reference sequence). Deletions cut 1 base from V and 7 bases from J, with 11 bases between. The CDR3 has 13 residues. The CDR3 DNA follows: TGTGCCTGGAGTGGTAGGGGAGGGCAGCCCCAGCATTTT. It yields the protein CAWSGRGGQPQHF.

The chain combines TRBV10-3 with TRBJ2-3; 9 bases line up with TRBD2. The germline V gene has CDR1 ENHRY and CDR2 SYGVKD. After removal of 10 bases from V and 6 bases from J, the junction contained 11 bases not matched to a gene. The length of the CDR3 is 14 residues. CDR3 in DNA: TGTGCCACTCATAGCGGGGGCGACTTGGATACGCAGTATTTT. It codes for CATHSGGDLDTQYF.

The V call is TRBV6-5, the J call TRBJ2-7, with TRBD2 matching over 8 bases. V shed 6 bases and J 5 bases; nucleotides not matched to a gene: 12. In germline, CDR1 is MNHEY, CDR2 SVGAGI. The length of the CDR3 is 15 residues. This chain's CDR3 is CASSSVLAGANEQYF. The CDR3 DNA follows: TGTGCCAGCAGCTCCGTGCTAGCGGGCGCCAACGAGCAGTACTTC.

This chain connects TRBV5-1 to TRBJ2-7; TRBD1 matches at 7 bases. J was trimmed by 2 bases and V by 4 bases; bases with no gene match: 6. Germline CDR1 reads SGHRS; CDR2 reads YFSETQ. The CDR3 has 14 amino acids. CDR3 in amino acids: CASSRTGATYEQYF. The CDR3 nucleotides are TGCGCCAGCAGCAGGACAGGTGCGACCTACGAGCAGTACTTC.

This clone has ten or more counts. Other DNA sequences in this sample translate to the same CDR3. The chain couples TRBV7-2 to TRBJ1-6, with D perhaps matching TRBD1 (5 bases). The germline CDR1 and CDR2 sequences are SGHTA and FQGNSA. V was trimmed by 5 bases and J by 9 bases, leaving 14 bases between them. The CDR3 contains 14 residues. The DNA of the CDR3 is TGTGCCAGCAGCCTAGGGACGGAGGGTTCACCCCTCCACTTT. It yields the protein CASSLGTEGSPLHF. The full variable domain, rest sourced from reference TRBV7-2 and TRBJ1-6, is GAGVSQSPSNKVTEKGKDVELRCDPISGHTALYWYRQSLGQGLEFLIYFQGNSAPDKSGLPSDRFSAERTGGSVSTLTIQRTQQEDSAVYLCASSLGTEGSPLHFGNGTRLTVT.

This clone occurred once. One end of the junction does not line up with germline, which may come from a read error. This chain connects TRBV6-6 to TRBJ2-3; D uncertain. Germline CDR1 reads MNHNY; CDR2 reads SVGAGI (reference sequence). This CDR3 has 14 residues. The CDR3 is CASNYARFTDTQYF. The CDR3 DNA reads as TGTGCCAGCAATTACGCGCGGTTCACAGATACGCAGTATTTT.

This rearrangement joins TRBV10-3 to TRBJ1-3; 8 nucleotides agree with TRBD1. The ends lost 10 bases at V and 3 bases at J; junction bases unmatched: 8. Germline-derived CDR1 and CDR2 are ENHRY and SYGVKD. The CDR3 covers 14 residues. DNA for the CDR3: TGTGCCAGTAAGACCGGGACAGGTGGAAACACCATATATTTT. Its translation is CASKTGTGGNTIYF.

As DNA, the CDR3 is TGTGCCAGTAGTATTCCCGGGGCAGAGACCCAGTACTTC. Its translation is CASSIPGAETQYF. The chain is built from TRBV19 and TRBJ2-5, with D perhaps matching TRBD1 or TRBD2 (5 bases each). The CDR3 totals 13 residues. V was pared by 3 bases and J by 4 bases, with 9 bases between. CDR1 and CDR2 (germline): LNHDA, SQIVND (reference sequence).

The V call is TRBV6-1, the J call TRBJ2-3, with 13 positions matching TRBD2. Looked up from germline, CDR1 is MNHNS and CDR2 is SASEGT. The CDR3 is 19 amino acids. The trim removed 2 bases at V and 1 base at J, leaving 9 bases unmatched. The CDR3 nucleotides read TGTGCCAGCAGTGAAACCGGGACTAGCGGGACCTTTCGCACAGATACGCAGTATTTT. Translating it yields CASSETGTSGTFRTDTQYF.

This clone was recorded only once. This chain links TRBV9 with TRBJ2-6; D uncertain. The CDR3 runs to 15 residues. Deletions cut 4 bases from V and 4 bases from J, with 12 bases between. From germline, CDR1 is SGDLS and CDR2 YYNGEE. The CDR3 spells CASSRTATGANVLTF. The CDR3 DNA sequence: TGTGCCAGCAGCAGAACAGCCACCGGGGCCAACGTCCTGACTTTC.

V gene TRBV9 combines with J gene TRBJ2-3; D is possibly TRBD1 or TRBD2 (5 bases each). The CDR3 is made up of 15 amino acids. From germline, CDR1 is SGDLS and CDR2 YYNGEE. V was trimmed by 3 bases and J by 10 bases, leaving 21 bases between them. The CDR3 DNA reads TGTGCCAGCAGCGGCGCCTCCTTGAGGGGTGGGGCGCAGTATTTT. This encodes CASSGASLRGGAQYF.

This clone was detected only a few times. The chain is built from TRBV19 and TRBJ2-3; D is unclear. Trimming shortened V by 6 bases and J by 3 bases, and 10 bases separated the two germline ends. This CDR3 is built from 13 residues. Looked up from germline, CDR1 is LNHDA and CDR2 is SQIVND (reference sequence). The CDR3 loop is CASRLQPTDTQYF. CDR3 DNA sequence: TGTGCCAGTAGGTTACAGCCAACAGATACGCAGTATTTT.

A word on this clone: A much larger clonotype is one base distant, so this may be a read error. The chain uses TRBV28 and TRBJ2-7, with D unresolved. Germline assignment: CDR1 MDHEN and CDR2 SYDVKM. This CDR3 has 11 amino acids. Trimming shortened V by 7 bases and J by 0 bases, and 4 bases separated the two germline ends. CDR3 loop: CASTPSYEQYF. CDR3 nucleotide sequence: TGTGCCAGCACCCCCTCCTACGAGCAGTACTTC.

This clone has only a few counts. The gene calls are TRBV2 and TRBJ1-1, with D uncertain. V lost 7 bases and J lost 0, with 9 bases in between. The CDR3 extends over 13 amino acids. The germline V gene has CDR1 SNHLY and CDR2 FYNNEI. CDR3 nucleotide sequence: TGTGCCAGCACGAGGGTTATGAACACTGAAGCTTTCTTT. It encodes CASTRVMNTEAFF.